Shown below are 10 T cell receptor beta chains from a single sample sequenced in a study of T-cell reconstitution after alpha-beta-depleted transplantation in children. The authors prepared the TCRbeta library with unique molecular identifiers. Via MiXCR, TCRdb re-called the PCR reads, giving one row per CDR3 protein. The sample lists some 590,000 distinct CDR3 sequences, more than 9% seen once, with 3.5% to 5% in the top ten. The source material was PBMCs from the stem cell graft donor, sampled from the stem cell graft. Receptors originate from a human donor who donated a stem cell graft to a child with acute myeloid leukemia.

There are many counts of this clonotype. The V and J genes are TRBV6-7 and TRBJ2-1; 8 bases are shared with TRBD2. TRBV6-7 is assigned to the ORF class and has an uncertain function. The CDR3 sequence is 15 residues long. V lost 7 bases and J lost 4; bases outside the gene matches: 9. The CDR3 sequence is CASIPSAGGYNEQFF. CDR3 DNA: TGTGCCAGCATTCCTTCGGCGGGAGGATACAATGAGCAGTTCTTC.

Ten or more counts support this clonotype. This rearrangement joins TRBV13 to TRBJ2-7; 7 nucleotides agree with TRBD1. The germline gives CDR1 PRHDT, CDR2 FYEKMQ (reference sequence). The CDR3 is 17 residues long. Losses at the gene ends were 2 bases for V and 3 bases for J; bases not matched to a gene: 13. The CDR3 loop reads CASSLLGLRDRVYEQYF. The CDR3 DNA follows: TGTGCCAGCAGCTTATTAGGCCTTAGGGACAGAGTCTACGAGCAGTACTTC.

With regard to this clonotype: Relative to the germline gene, one junction end is altered; a read error may explain this. The J gene is TRBJ2-3, the V gene TRBV5-1, with 8 bases matching TRBD2. Germline lookup yields CDR1 SGHRS and CDR2 YFSETQ. This CDR3 spans 14 amino acids. In nucleotides, the CDR3 is TGCGCCAGCAGCAGGACTAGCAACGCAGATACGCAGTGTTTT. Amino acids: CASSRTSNADTQCF.

At least ten counts were recorded for this clonotype. In nucleotides, the CDR3 is TGCAGCGTTGAAGACCCAGGGAGTATCTCGTACAATGAGCAGTTCTTC. Translation: CSVEDPGSISYNEQFF. This chain uses TRBV29-1 with TRBJ2-1, with D perhaps given as TRBD1 or TRBD2 (5 bases each). CDR3 length: 16 residues. V lost 0 bases and J 4 bases, leaving 16 bases between the germline ends. CDR1 and CDR2 (germline): SQVTM, ANQGSEA.

This clonotype was observed a handful of times. The chain is built from TRBV2 and TRBJ2-2; the match to TRBD2 covers 8 bases. V trimming: 6 bases; J trimming: 5 bases; junction bases outside the gene matches: 8. Germline V gene lookup returns CDR1 SNHLY and CDR2 FYNNEI. The CDR3 runs to 15 residues. In DNA form, the CDR3 reads TGTGCCAGCAGAAGAGCGGGAGACGGAACCGGGGAGCTGTTTTTT. Amino acid sequence: CASRRAGDGTGELFF.

This clonotype was seen repeatedly, ten times or more. The chain carries TRBV5-6 and TRBJ1-1; D is unclear. CDR3 length: 15 amino acids. Germline CDR1 is SGHDT and CDR2 is YYEEEE. V was shortened by 0 bases and J by 0 bases, with 9 bases between the two germline ends. The DNA for the CDR3 is TGTGCCAGCAGCTTGGACCAGAGACTGAACACTGAAGCTTTCTTT. Amino acids: CASSLDQRLNTEAFF.

This clonotype turned up a few times. The chain is built from TRBV2 and TRBJ2-6, with TRBD1 as a possible D gene (6 bases). The CDR3 covers 15 residues. Trimming took off 6 bases at V and 4 bases at J, with 13 bases between the two ends. Germline V gene data show CDR1 as SNHLY and CDR2 as FYNNEI. The CDR3 DNA sequence: TGTGCCAGCAGGACGACCGGACAGGGGGCCAACGTCCTGACTTTC. It specifies CASRTTGQGANVLTF. Full variable domain (rest looked up from reference TRBV2 and TRBJ2-6): EPEVTQTPSHQVTQMGQEVILRCVPISNHLYFYWYRQILGQKVEFLVSFYNNEISEKSEIFDDQFSVERPDGSNFTLKIRSTKLEDSAMYFCASRTTGQGANVLTFGAGSRLTVL.

This clonotype has a handful of counts. J is TRBJ1-4 and V is TRBV7-9; D unresolved. CDR1 and CDR2 (germline): SEHNR, FQNEAQ (reference sequence). With 5 bases removed from V and 3 bases from J, the gap between germline ends came to 13 bases. The CDR3 extends over 15 amino acids. The CDR3: CASSRGRTANEKLFF. CDR3 in DNA: TGTGCCAGCAGCCGCGGCAGAACTGCTAATGAAAAACTGTTTTTT.

This clonotype was picked up one time. The rearrangement links TRBV3-1 to TRBJ2-5; 7 nucleotides line up with TRBD2. The ends lost 4 bases at V and 1 base at J; junction bases unmatched: 9. Germline CDR1 is LGHDT and CDR2 is YNNKEL (reference sequence). The CDR3 totals 16 residues. DNA for the CDR3: TGTGCCAGCAGCCGACAAGGGAGGGCGGCCCAAGAGACCCAGTACTTC. Protein: CASSRQGRAAQETQYF.

This clonotype was recorded at least ten times. V and J are TRBV7-2 and TRBJ1-2; a weak D match, TRBD1 (6 bases). The CDR3 has 14 residues. Germline assignment: CDR1 SGHTA and CDR2 FQGNSA. Trimming removed 3 bases at V and 2 bases at J, with 10 bases between. The CDR3 sequence is CASSFGQPNYGYTF. CDR3 nucleotides: TGTGCCAGCAGCTTCGGACAGCCCAACTATGGCTACACCTTC.